Listed below are T cell receptor beta chains from one sample, sequenced in a study of CD8 T cells in ankylosing spondylitis. TCRdb reprocessed the 5' RACE reads via MiXCR and lists one record per CDR3 protein. Among around 140,000 distinct CDR3 sequences listed, about an eighth were seen once. The material sequenced was blood, either unsorted or a sorted T cell fraction (not recorded which). These receptor sequences come from a female donor with ankylosing spondylitis or in good health (not recorded which). Each CDR3 is given with its conserved first and last residue. Size is stated for part of the rows, as once, few or many counts, or as a class when the clone is expanded.

V gene | clone size | CDR3 protein
TRBV24-1 | many | CATGGTERSGANVLTF
TRBV7-9 | many | CASSLSTGGSPLHF
TRBV5-5 | many | CASSLVEGANNEQFF
TRBV29-1 | many | CSVAGGLYNEQFF
TRBV18 | - | CASSPPGATGNTIYF
TRBV6-5 | - | CASNTDGPRAEAFF
TRBV20-1 | many | CSARMGGVGETQYF
TRBV5-1 | - | CASALEGYEQYF
TRBV18 | few | CASSPQRRSDTQYF
TRBV7-3 | many | CASSSGRGQPQHF
TRBV20-1 | many | CSAPPTGQGRNTEAFF
TRBV6-1 | many | CASSQHRVSYEQYF
TRBV28 | many | CASSFGQPTGNTIYF
TRBV6-5 | many | CASSYSVFDEQFF
TRBV20-1 | many | CSARDGGGLYNEQFF
TRBV7-8 | few | CASSTYRGPHEQYF
TRBV18 | many | CASSQRSSTGELFF
TRBV5-1 | many | CASRATFSTDTQYF
TRBV30 | many | CAWSVRRADTQYF
TRBV24-1 | few | CATSDPGTSDYGYTF
TRBV12-3/TRBV12-4 | many | CATRTRTFEQFF
TRBV7-9 | many | CASSPRLNTDTQYF
TRBV7-3 | few | CASSSQGVAEAFF
TRBV6-1 | many | CASQRVPSSYNEQFF
TRBV7-2 | many | CASSTSGQGWSPLHF
TRBV15 | many | CATSRAKPLGNTIYF
TRBV6-5 | many | CASREQGLMDYGYTF
TRBV29-1 | many | CSVWDGSVSTF
TRBV18 | many | CASSRPPPPVGNTEAFF
TRBV29-1 | many | CSVETGEEQPQHF
TRBV10-3 | - | CAIRITPQSKGYTGNTIYF
TRBV9 | many | CASSVATGKNTEAFF
TRBV20-1 | many | CSARRDVTGSYEQYF
TRBV9 | many | CASSASGTGSLGPQHF
TRBV29-1 | many | CSVEDPGQGEEKLFF
TRBV7-2 | many | CASSLHGTNEKLFF
TRBV27 | many | CASGRRTGGLSNQPQHF
TRBV29-1 | many | CSVEETWDSEGVNYGYTF
TRBV4-2 | few | CASSQEGGTDTQYF